This T cell receptor (beta chain) was observed in a study of blood T cell repertoires in COVID-19. The method was immunoSEQ multiplex PCR; TCRdb's version includes in-frame clones alone and lacks a portion of them. The sample yields about 260,000 clones, 91% seen once. The CDR3 covers 16 residues. With V trimmed by 3 bases and J by 1 base, 7 bases remained unmatched. CDR1 and CDR2 from the germline V gene are KGHSH and LQKENI. The sequence was obtained from a person aged 18 to 30 with COVID-19, enrolled during active disease. Sample: peripheral blood. The J gene is TRBJ2-7, the V gene TRBV18; 9 positions agree with TRBD1. CDR3: CASSPPPGQGSYEQYF. CDR3 nucleotides: TGTGCCAGCTCACCTCCTCCGGGACAGGGATCCTACGAGCAGTACTTC.